These 30 T cell receptor beta chains came from one sample sequenced in a study of identical twins. TCRdb re-derived calls from the 5' RACE reads in MiXCR, one entry per CDR3 protein. The table has approximately 230,000 distinct CDR3 sequences, over 5% seen once. These sequences were also reported in another study, on T cells expressing NK-cell markers.

Sequenced input: CD8+ T cells sorted from blood. Every receptor here comes from a young woman in good health.

This clonotype was counted ten times or more. This chain uses TRBV6-2 or TRBV6-3 with TRBJ2-7; 7 bases are a match to TRBD2. Germline trimming cut 0 bases from V and 6 bases from J; bases unmatched to any gene: 2. Germline V CDR1 and CDR2: MNHEY, SVGEGT. The CDR3 runs to 13 residues. In DNA form, the CDR3 reads TGTGCCAGCAGTTACTCGGCGGGGGTCGAGCAGTACTTC. This translates into CASSYSAGVEQYF.

This clonotype was detected only a few times. The chain carries TRBV5-1 and TRBJ1-4, with 8 positions matching TRBD1. The CDR3 contains 14 residues. V dropped 4 bases and J dropped 4; count of bases not matched to a gene: 3. Germline CDR1 is SGHRS and CDR2 is YFSETQ. The DNA for the CDR3 is TGCGCCAGCAGCCCGGGACAGGATAATGAAAAACTGTTTTTT. As protein: CASSPGQDNEKLFF.

This clonotype occurred a few times. The chain has TRBV7-2 and TRBJ2-2; 16 bases fit TRBD2. This CDR3 has 18 amino acids. CDR1 is SGHTA, CDR2 FQGNSA, per germline. The J segment lost 6 bases and the V segment lost 0 bases, leaving 4 bases of the junction unmatched. CDR3 DNA: TGTGCCAGCAGCTTAGCGGACGGGACTAGCGGGAGGGCCGGGGAGCTGTTTTTT. Its translation: CASSLADGTSGRAGELFF.

This clonotype was recorded a few times. This chain connects TRBV29-1 to TRBJ1-1; maybe TRBD1 (6 bases). The CDR3 spans 13 residues. Per germline, CDR1 SQVTM and CDR2 ANQGSEA. V lost 6 bases, J lost 5 bases, and 16 bases lay in between. The CDR3 loop reads CSVKSGDNTEAFF. CDR3 coding DNA: TGCAGCGTGAAATCAGGGGATAATACTGAAGCTTTCTTT.

This clonotype was picked up many times. The J gene is TRBJ1-2, the V gene TRBV29-1; no definite D call. Trimming took 3 bases from V and 4 from J, leaving 24 bases between them. CDR3 length: 17 amino acids. Germline CDR1 reads SQVTM; CDR2 reads ANQGSEA. CDR3 loop: CSVDSFQPKSILYGYTF. The CDR3 nucleotides are TGCAGCGTTGATTCCTTCCAGCCTAAGTCGATCCTCTATGGCTACACCTTC.

This clonotype was counted many times. V is TRBV7-8 and J is TRBJ2-1; the match to TRBD2 covers 7 bases. J was trimmed by 5 bases and V by 1 base; bases with no gene match: 8. This CDR3 has 16 amino acids. Germline V gives CDR1 SGHVS, CDR2 FQNEAQ. As DNA, the CDR3 is TGTGCCAGCAGCTTAGATCCCAGCGGGATGAACAATGAGCAGTTCTTC. Protein: CASSLDPSGMNNEQFF. Supplemented by reference TRBV7-8 and TRBJ2-1, the full variable domain reads GAGVSQSPRYKVAKRGQDVALRCDPISGHVSLFWYQQALGQGPEFLTYFQNEAQLDKSGLPSDRFFAERPEGSVSTLKIQRTQQEDSAVYLCASSLDPSGMNNEQFFGPGTRLTVL.

V is TRBV6-1 and J is TRBJ2-1, with D perhaps matching TRBD1 (5 bases). The germline gives CDR1 MNHNS, CDR2 SASEGT. V shed 5 bases and J shed 8 bases, with 19 bases lying between them. This CDR3 comprises 15 residues. CDR3 in amino acids: CASSPGRVMVYEQFF. CDR3 nucleotides: TGTGCCAGCAGTCCCGGCAGGGTCATGGTATATGAGCAGTTCTTC.

This clonotype was found a few times. The chain links TRBV2 to TRBJ2-7; D gene unclear. The V end lost 4 bases, the J end lost 7 bases, and 5 bases lay between the germline ends. The CDR3 totals 10 residues. In germline, CDR1 is SNHLY, CDR2 FYNNEI. In DNA, the CDR3 is TGTGCCAGCAGTGGGAGAGAGCAGTACTTC. This encodes CASSGREQYF.

This clonotype was seen at least ten times. The chain employs TRBV6-1 and TRBJ2-5; 7 bases match TRBD2. The CDR3 is made up of 15 amino acids. V lost 6 bases, J lost 4 bases, and 11 bases stayed unmatched. In germline, CDR1 is MNHNS, CDR2 SASEGT. The CDR3 protein is CASRRGLGDGETQYF. CDR3 coding DNA: TGTGCCAGCAGACGTGGACTAGGAGATGGAGAGACCCAGTACTTC.

The rearrangement links TRBV6-5 to TRBJ1-6, with D tentatively TRBD1 (5 bases). The CDR3 consists of 16 residues. The ends were cut back, 6 bases at V and 7 bases at J, with 19 bases in the middle. Germline lookup yields CDR1 MNHEY and CDR2 SVGAGI. The CDR3 DNA reads TGTGCCAGCAGCTACATCCCGACAGCATTGAATTCACCCCTCCACTTT. It encodes CASSYIPTALNSPLHF.

This clonotype was found a few times. The chain combines TRBV10-3 with TRBJ1-2, with D unclear. Germline V gene lookup returns CDR1 ENHRY and CDR2 SYGVKD. Trimming stripped 6 bases from V and 4 bases from J, with 15 bases between. This CDR3 contains 14 residues. The CDR3 DNA follows: TGTGCCATCAGGGTTTTTTCCGAGTCCTATGGCTACACCTTC. Its protein is CAIRVFSESYGYTF.

This clonotype was seen more than once but under ten times. This rearrangement joins TRBV6-2 or TRBV6-3 to TRBJ2-1; 7 bases agree with TRBD2. The J segment lost 3 bases and the V segment lost 5 bases, leaving 4 bases of the junction unmatched. Germline loops: CDR1 MNHEY, CDR2 SVGEGT. The CDR3 has 14 amino acids. Written as DNA, the CDR3 is TGTGCCAGCAGTCCTAGCGGCCGCTACAATGAGCAGTTCTTC. It codes for CASSPSGRYNEQFF.

This clonotype was detected many times. The rearrangement joins TRBV7-9 to TRBJ1-1, with 7 bases lining up with TRBD1. This CDR3 spans 12 amino acids. The germline gives CDR1 SEHNR, CDR2 FQNEAQ (reference sequence). CDR3 in amino acids: CVTQQGITEAFF. The DNA of the CDR3 is TGTGTTACACAACAGGGGATCACTGAAGCTTTCTTT.

This clonotype was observed many times. The chain recombines TRBV27 with TRBJ2-3; no clear D gene. The V and J ends lost 0 bases and 5 bases respectively, with 9 bases between them. Germline V gene sequence: CDR1 MNHEY, CDR2 SMNVEV (reference sequence). The CDR3 extends over 14 amino acids. CDR3 residues: CASSLSLMKDTQYF. The CDR3 DNA follows: TGTGCCAGCAGTTTATCGCTCATGAAAGATACGCAGTATTTT.

This clonotype was counted only a few times. The rearrangement links TRBV5-1 to TRBJ2-7; 9 bases are shared with TRBD1. Germline values: CDR1 SGHRS, CDR2 YFSETQ. V trimming: 4 bases; J trimming: 5 bases; junction bases outside the gene matches: 7. The CDR3 sequence is 14 residues long. CDR3 sequence reads: CASSPYRGRHEQYF. The CDR3 DNA follows: TGCGCCAGCAGCCCTTACAGGGGGCGCCACGAGCAGTACTTC.

This clonotype was detected many times. V is TRBV12-3 or TRBV12-4 and J is TRBJ2-3; 7 nucleotides match TRBD2. V dropped 4 bases and J dropped 0; count of bases not matched to a gene: 10. CDR3 length equals 17 residues. The CDR3 sequence: CASSSSLTSFSTDTQYF. CDR3 DNA: TGTGCCAGCAGTTCGTCTCTGACTAGCTTCAGCACAGATACGCAGTATTTT.

This clonotype was observed many times. The chain has TRBV12-3 or TRBV12-4 and TRBJ2-3; D perhaps matches TRBD2 (7 bases). The CDR3 consists of 17 residues. Trimming shortened V by 3 bases and J by 1 base, and 17 bases separated the two germline ends. Here the CDR3 DNA reads TGTGCCAGCAGTTTTAGAGTAGGGGGGGCGGGCACAGATACGCAGTATTTT. This codes for CASSFRVGGAGTDTQYF.

At least ten counts were recorded for this clonotype. V usage is TRBV6-1 and J usage is TRBJ2-7; no clear D. Looked up from germline, CDR1 is MNHNS and CDR2 is SASEGT. This CDR3 comprises 12 residues. Trimming took off 3 bases at V and 2 bases at J, with 5 bases between the two ends. The CDR3 DNA follows: TGTGCCAGCAGTGACAGGCCCTACGAGCAGTACTTC. Its protein product is CASSDRPYEQYF.

This rearrangement joins TRBV15 to TRBJ2-1; 8 nucleotides agree with TRBD1. This CDR3 has 16 residues. Germline CDR1 is LNHNV and CDR2 is YYDKDF (reference sequence). Trimming took 4 bases from V and 6 from J; bases not matched to a gene: 11. The CDR3 region has the DNA TGTGCCACCAGCACCCTTGAGGACAGGGACGGCAATGAGCAGTTCTTC. Its translation: CATSTLEDRDGNEQFF.

Many counts were recorded for this clonotype. The chain employs TRBV2 and TRBJ2-1, with TRBD2 as a possible D gene (5 bases). In germline, CDR1 is SNHLY, CDR2 FYNNEI. The CDR3 is made up of 11 amino acids. V was cut by 6 bases and J by 15 bases, with 15 bases left in between. The CDR3 nucleotides are TGTGCCAGCAGCGGAGCGAGGGTTGGGTTCTTC. Protein: CASSGARVGFF.

This clonotype was observed a few times. The V gene is TRBV5-1, the J gene TRBJ2-3; D gene unclear. CDR3 length equals 13 residues. V was clipped by 5 bases and J by 6 bases, with 13 bases between them. The germline V gene encodes CDR1 SGHRS and CDR2 YFSETQ. This chain's CDR3 is CASSSGAGDTQYF. For the CDR3, the DNA is TGCGCCAGCAGTTCTGGAGCAGGCGATACGCAGTATTTT.

The sample holds many counts of this clonotype. V usage is TRBV9 and J usage is TRBJ2-5, with 8 bases matching TRBD2. Germline lookup yields CDR1 SGDLS and CDR2 YYNGEE. After removal of 4 bases from V and 0 bases from J, the junction contained 2 bases not matched to a gene. The CDR3 has 14 residues. The CDR3 nucleotides read TGTGCCAGCAGCCAACTAGCGGACCAAGAGACCCAGTACTTC. Protein product: CASSQLADQETQYF. The complete variable domain, with remaining parts taken from reference TRBV9 and TRBJ2-5, reads DSGVTQTPKHLITATGQRVTLRCSPRSGDLSVYWYQQSLDQGLQFLIQYYNGEERAKGNILERFSAQQFPDLHSELNLSSLELGDSALYFCASSQLADQETQYFGPGTRLLVL.

This clonotype came up a few times. The rearrangement joins TRBV28 to TRBJ2-5; TRBD1 aligns across 7 bases. The CDR3 runs to 16 residues. Trimming removed 1 base from V and 2 bases from J; junction bases left unmatched: 7. Germline V CDR1 and CDR2: MDHEN, SYDVKM. The CDR3 DNA is TGTGCCAGCAGTTTATCGACAGGGCGAAAACAAGAGACCCAGTACTTC. Translated, it gives CASSLSTGRKQETQYF.

This clonotype was seen a few times. As DNA, the CDR3 is TGTGCCAGTAGTATAGAGTCAGGGGACTCCTACGAGCAGTACTTC. This encodes CASSIESGDSYEQYF. V and J are TRBV19 and TRBJ2-7; D is possibly TRBD1 (6 bases). Trimming took 0 bases from V and 0 from J, leaving 9 bases between them. CDR3 length: 15 residues. Germline lookup yields CDR1 LNHDA and CDR2 SQIVND (reference sequence).

The rearrangement joins TRBV3-1 to TRBJ2-1, with TRBD1 identical over 9 bases. After removal of 4 bases from V and 8 bases from J, the junction contained 9 bases not matched to a gene. Germline CDR1 LGHDT, CDR2 YNNKEL (reference sequence). The length of the CDR3 is 15 residues. CDR3 in amino acids: CASSLPGQGLHEQFF. CDR3 DNA: TGTGCCAGCAGCCTCCCGGGACAGGGTTTACATGAGCAGTTCTTC.

This chain links TRBV13 with TRBJ2-1; TRBD2 aligns across 11 bases. The CDR3 loop spans 15 amino acids. Germline V gene sequence: CDR1 PRHDT, CDR2 FYEKMQ (reference sequence). Trimming took 4 bases from V and 4 from J; bases not matched to a gene: 3. The CDR3 region is CASSWRLAGYNEQFF. The CDR3, as DNA: TGTGCCAGCAGCTGGAGACTAGCGGGATACAATGAGCAGTTCTTC.

This clonotype was counted a few times. V and J are TRBV10-3 and TRBJ2-1; 9 bases map to TRBD2. Unmatched junction bases numbered 7, after V lost 0 bases and J lost 7 bases. CDR3 size: 16 residues. CDR1 is ENHRY and CDR2 is SYGVKD in the germline V gene. Written as DNA, the CDR3 is TGTGCCATCAGTGAGTCGACAGCGGGAGGATGGAATGAGCAGTTCTTC. Translating gives CAISESTAGGWNEQFF.

This clonotype was found a few times. The CDR3 protein is CASSFGLADHTGELFF. The CDR3 DNA is TGTGCCAGCAGCTTTGGTCTAGCGGACCACACCGGGGAGCTGTTTTTT. The chain combines TRBV7-2 with TRBJ2-2; 7 nucleotides match TRBD2. The CDR3 covers 16 residues. Germline V gene sequence: CDR1 SGHTA, CDR2 FQGNSA. The V segment lost 3 bases and the J segment 3 bases; nucleotides outside the gene matches: 7.

Ten or more counts support this clonotype. V gene TRBV7-8 combines with J gene TRBJ2-1; possible D gene TRBD1, 5 bases. The CDR3 has 12 amino acids. The germline V gene has CDR1 SGHVS and CDR2 FQNEAQ. The ends were cut back, 5 bases at V and 7 bases at J, with 9 bases in the middle. The DNA of the CDR3 is TGTGCCAGCAGCCCCAGGGTTAATGAGCAGTTCTTC. Encoded protein: CASSPRVNEQFF.

In its sample, this clonotype was seen many times. The gene calls are TRBV29-1 and TRBJ2-7; 9 nucleotides match TRBD1. The germline V gene has CDR1 SQVTM and CDR2 ANQGSEA. CDR3 length: 14 residues. V lost 3 bases and J lost 4; bases outside the gene matches: 7. CDR3 amino acids: CSVDPGQGRYEQYF. The CDR3, as DNA: TGCAGCGTTGACCCGGGACAGGGACGATACGAGCAGTACTTC.